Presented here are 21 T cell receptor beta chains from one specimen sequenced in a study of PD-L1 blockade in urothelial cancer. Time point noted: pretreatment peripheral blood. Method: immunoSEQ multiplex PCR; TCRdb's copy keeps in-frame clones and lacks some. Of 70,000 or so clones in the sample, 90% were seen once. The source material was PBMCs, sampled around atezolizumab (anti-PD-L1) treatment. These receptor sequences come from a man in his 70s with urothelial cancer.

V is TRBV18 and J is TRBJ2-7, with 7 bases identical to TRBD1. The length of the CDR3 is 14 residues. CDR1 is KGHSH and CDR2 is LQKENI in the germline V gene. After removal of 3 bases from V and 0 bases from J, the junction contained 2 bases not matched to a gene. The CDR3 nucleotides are TGTGCCAGCTCACCTGGGACAGTCTCCTACGAGCAGTACTTC. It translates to CASSPGTVSYEQYF.

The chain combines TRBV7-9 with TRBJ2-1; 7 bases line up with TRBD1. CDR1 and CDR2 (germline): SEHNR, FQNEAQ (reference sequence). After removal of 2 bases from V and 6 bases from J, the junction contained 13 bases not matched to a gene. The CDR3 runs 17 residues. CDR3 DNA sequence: TGTGCCAGCAGCTTATTTACCTTAGGGACAGAGCTCAATGAGCAGTTCTTC. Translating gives CASSLFTLGTELNEQFF.

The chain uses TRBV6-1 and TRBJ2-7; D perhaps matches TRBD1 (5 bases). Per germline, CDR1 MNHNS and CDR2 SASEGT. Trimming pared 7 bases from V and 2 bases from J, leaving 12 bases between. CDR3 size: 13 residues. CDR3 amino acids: CASKPGQTYEQYF. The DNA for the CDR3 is TGTGCCAGCAAACCAGGGCAGACCTACGAGCAGTACTTC.

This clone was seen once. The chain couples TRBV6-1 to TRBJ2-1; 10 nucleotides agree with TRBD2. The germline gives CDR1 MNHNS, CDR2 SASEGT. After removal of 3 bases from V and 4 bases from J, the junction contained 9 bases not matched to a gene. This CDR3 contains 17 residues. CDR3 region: CASSEALAGAFYNEQFF. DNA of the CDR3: TGTGCCAGCAGTGAGGCCCTAGCGGGAGCGTTTTACAATGAGCAGTTCTTC.

The CDR3 reads CASSFSVTTGGTEAFF. The CDR3 DNA sequence: TGTGCCAGCAGCTTTTCTGTGACTACGGGTGGTACTGAAGCTTTCTTT. The V gene is TRBV5-5, the J gene TRBJ1-1; no definite D call. The CDR3 is 16 residues long. The ends were cut back, 2 bases at V and 5 bases at J, with 19 bases in the middle. The germline gives CDR1 SGHKS, CDR2 YYEKEE (reference sequence).

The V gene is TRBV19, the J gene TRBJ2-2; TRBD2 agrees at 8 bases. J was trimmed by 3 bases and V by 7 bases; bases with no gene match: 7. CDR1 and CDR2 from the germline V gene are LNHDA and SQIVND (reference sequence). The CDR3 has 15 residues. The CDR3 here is CASNFAGGYTGELFF. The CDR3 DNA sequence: TGTGCCAGTAATTTCGCGGGAGGATACACCGGGGAGCTGTTTTTT.

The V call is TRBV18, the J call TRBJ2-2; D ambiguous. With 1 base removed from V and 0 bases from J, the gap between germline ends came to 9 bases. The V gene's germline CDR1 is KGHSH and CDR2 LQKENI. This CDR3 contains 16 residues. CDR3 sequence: CASSPRAVANTGELFF. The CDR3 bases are TGTGCCAGCTCACCACGCGCGGTCGCGAACACCGGGGAGCTGTTTTTT.

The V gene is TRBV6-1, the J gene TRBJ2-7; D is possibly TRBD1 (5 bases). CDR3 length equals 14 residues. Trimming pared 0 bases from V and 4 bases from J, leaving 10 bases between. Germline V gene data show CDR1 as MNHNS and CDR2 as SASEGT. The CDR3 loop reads CASSEAGQLYEQYF. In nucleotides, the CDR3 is TGTGCCAGCAGTGAAGCGGGGCAGCTGTACGAGCAGTACTTC.

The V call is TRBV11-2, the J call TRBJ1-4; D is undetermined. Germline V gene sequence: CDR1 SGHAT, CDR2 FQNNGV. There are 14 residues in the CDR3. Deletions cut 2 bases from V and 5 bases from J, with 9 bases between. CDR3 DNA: TGTGCCAGCAGCTTAACGGGAGGGAATGAAAAACTGTTTTTT. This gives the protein CASSLTGGNEKLFF.

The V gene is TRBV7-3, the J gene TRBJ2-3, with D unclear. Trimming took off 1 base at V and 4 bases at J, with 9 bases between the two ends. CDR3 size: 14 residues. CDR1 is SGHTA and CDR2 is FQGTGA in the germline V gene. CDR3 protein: CASSLRQEADTQYF. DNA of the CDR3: TGTGCCAGCAGCTTAAGGCAGGAAGCAGATACGCAGTATTTT.

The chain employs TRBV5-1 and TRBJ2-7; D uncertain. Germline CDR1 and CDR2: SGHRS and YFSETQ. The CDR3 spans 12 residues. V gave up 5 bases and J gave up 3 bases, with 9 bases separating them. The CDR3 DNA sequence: TGCGCCAGCAGGGCGGTAAACTACGAGCAGTACTTC. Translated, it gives CASRAVNYEQYF.

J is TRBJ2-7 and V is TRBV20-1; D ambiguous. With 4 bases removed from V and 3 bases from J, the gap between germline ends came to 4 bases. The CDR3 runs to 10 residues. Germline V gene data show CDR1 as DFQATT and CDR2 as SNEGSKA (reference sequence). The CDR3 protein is CSAISYEQYF. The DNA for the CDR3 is TGCAGTGCTATCAGCTACGAGCAGTACTTC.

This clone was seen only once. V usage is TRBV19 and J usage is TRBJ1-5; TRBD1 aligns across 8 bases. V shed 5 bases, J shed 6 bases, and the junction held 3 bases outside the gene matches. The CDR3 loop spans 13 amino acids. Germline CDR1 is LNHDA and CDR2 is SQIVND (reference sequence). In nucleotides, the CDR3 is TGTGCCAGTAGTTCGACAGGGGCTCAGCCCCAGCATTTT. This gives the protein CASSSTGAQPQHF. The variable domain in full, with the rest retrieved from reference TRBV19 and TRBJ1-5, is DGGITQSPKYLFRKEGQNVTLSCEQNLNHDAMYWYRQDPGQGLRLIYYSQIVNDFQKGDIAEGYSVSREKKESFPLTVTSAQKNPTAFYLCASSSTGAQPQHFGDGTRLSIL.

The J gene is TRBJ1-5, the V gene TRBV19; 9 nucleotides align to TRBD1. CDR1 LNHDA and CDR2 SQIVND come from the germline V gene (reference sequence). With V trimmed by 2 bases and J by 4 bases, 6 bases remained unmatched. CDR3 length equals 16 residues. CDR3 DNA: TGTGCCAGTAGTATACAAACAGGGGGCCGAAATCAGCCCCAGCATTTT. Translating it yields CASSIQTGGRNQPQHF.

The CDR3 here is CSVEYSTDTQYF. Here the CDR3 DNA reads TGCAGCGTTGAATATAGCACAGATACGCAGTATTTT. This chain joins TRBV29-1 and TRBJ2-3, with D hard to call. The V gene's germline CDR1 is SQVTM and CDR2 ANQGSEA. V was trimmed by 2 bases and J by 0 bases, leaving 3 bases between them. This CDR3 is built from 12 residues.

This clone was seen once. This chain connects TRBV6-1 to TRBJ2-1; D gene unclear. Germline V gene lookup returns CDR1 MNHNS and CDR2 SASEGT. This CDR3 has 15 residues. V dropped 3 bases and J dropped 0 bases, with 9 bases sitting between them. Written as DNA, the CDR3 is TGTGCCAGCAGTGATGGCGGTAGCTCCTACAATGAGCAGTTCTTC. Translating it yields CASSDGGSSYNEQFF.

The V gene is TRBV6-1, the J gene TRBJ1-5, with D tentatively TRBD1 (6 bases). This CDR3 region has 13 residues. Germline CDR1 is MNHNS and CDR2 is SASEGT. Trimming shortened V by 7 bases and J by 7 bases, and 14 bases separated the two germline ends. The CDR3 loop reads CASTTGFGQPQHF. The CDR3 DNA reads TGTGCCAGCACCACAGGGTTCGGCCAGCCCCAGCATTTT.

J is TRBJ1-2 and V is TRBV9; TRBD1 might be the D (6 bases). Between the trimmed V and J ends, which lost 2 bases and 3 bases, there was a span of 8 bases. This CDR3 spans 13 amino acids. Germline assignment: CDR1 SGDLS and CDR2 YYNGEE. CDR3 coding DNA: TGTGCCAGCAGCGTGGGACAAGACTATGGCTACACCTTC. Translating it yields CASSVGQDYGYTF.

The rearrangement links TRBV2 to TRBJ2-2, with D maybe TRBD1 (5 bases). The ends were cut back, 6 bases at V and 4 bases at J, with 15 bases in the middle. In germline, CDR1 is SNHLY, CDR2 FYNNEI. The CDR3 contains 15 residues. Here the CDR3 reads CASRREGASTGELFF. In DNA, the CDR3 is TGTGCCAGCAGACGAGAAGGGGCGAGCACCGGGGAGCTGTTTTTT.

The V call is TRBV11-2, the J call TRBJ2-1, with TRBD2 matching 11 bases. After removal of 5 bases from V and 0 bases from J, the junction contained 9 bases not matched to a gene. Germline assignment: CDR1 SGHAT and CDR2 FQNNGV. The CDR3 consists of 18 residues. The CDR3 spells CASSGYSGRGSSYNEQFF. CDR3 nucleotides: TGTGCCAGCAGCGGATATAGCGGGAGGGGGAGCTCCTACAATGAGCAGTTCTTC.

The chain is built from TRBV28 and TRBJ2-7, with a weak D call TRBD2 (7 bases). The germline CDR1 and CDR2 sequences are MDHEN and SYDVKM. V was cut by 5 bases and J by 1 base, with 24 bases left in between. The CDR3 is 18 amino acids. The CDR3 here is CASSPTVGGAGFSYEQYF. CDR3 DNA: TGTGCCAGCAGTCCGACGGTAGGGGGGGCGGGATTTTCCTACGAGCAGTACTTC.